Here is one T cell receptor beta chain with its context. The record originates from a study of blood T cell repertoires in COVID-19. Sequencing was performed with immunoSEQ multiplex PCR; in TCRdb, only in-frame clones are kept and a portion is missing. The sample carries 450,000 to 500,000 clones, approximately 83% recorded once. The V end was cut by 3 bases, the J end by 3 bases, with 12 bases between. The V gene's germline CDR1 is KGHSH and CDR2 LQKENI. The CDR3 sequence is 14 residues long. The chain joins TRBV18 to TRBJ2-7; unclear D gene. The specimen sequenced was peripheral blood. This clonotype originated in a human donor in a cohort sampled during active COVID-19. CDR3 sequence: CASSPSPSYYEQYF. As DNA, the CDR3 is TGTGCCAGCTCACCGAGCCCCTCGTACTACGAGCAGTACTTC.